The present T cell receptor (beta chain) was sequenced within a study of T cell responses to AZD1222 COVID-19 vaccine. General study points: With dominance at 160-218 and 743-854, vaccine-associated CD4 TCRs spanned spike. White British ancestry dominated among donors, who included more females, and clonal diversity was possibly underestimated. Spike-specific TCR depth and breadth grew after two AZD1222 doses.

Trimming took 0 bases from V and 5 from J, leaving 10 bases between them. The CDR3 extends over 14 amino acids. Germline V gene lookup returns CDR1 MNHEY and CDR2 SVGAGI. TCRdb's table, derived via immunoSEQ multiplex PCR, lists solely in-frame clones and lacks some. The table has roughly 180,000 clones, about 91% seen once; the top ten hold 1.5% to 2%. Points on this clone: The antigen is not known.

V gene TRBV6-5 combines with J gene TRBJ1-1, with a possible D match to TRBD1 (5 bases). The clonotype was recovered from an adult in good health. Material: peripheral blood, obtained on day 0 of AZD1222 vaccination. The DNA of the CDR3 is TGTGCCAGCAGTTACTCAGAGGGGAGTACTGAAGCTTTCTTT. It codes for CASSYSEGSTEAFF.